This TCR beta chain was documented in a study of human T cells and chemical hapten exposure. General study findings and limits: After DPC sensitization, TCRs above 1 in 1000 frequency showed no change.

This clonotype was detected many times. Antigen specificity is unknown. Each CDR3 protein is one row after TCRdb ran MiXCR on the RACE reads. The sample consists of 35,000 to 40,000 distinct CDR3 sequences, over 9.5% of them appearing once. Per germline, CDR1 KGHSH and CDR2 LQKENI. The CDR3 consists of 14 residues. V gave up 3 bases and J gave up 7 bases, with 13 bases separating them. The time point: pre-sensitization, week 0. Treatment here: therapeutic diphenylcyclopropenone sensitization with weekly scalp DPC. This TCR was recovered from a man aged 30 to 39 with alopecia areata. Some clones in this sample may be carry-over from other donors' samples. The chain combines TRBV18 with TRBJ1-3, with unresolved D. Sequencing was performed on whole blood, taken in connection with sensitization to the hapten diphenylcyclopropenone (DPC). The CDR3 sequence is CASSPSVGLNTIYF. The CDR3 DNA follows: TGTGCCAGCTCACCGTCAGTAGGTCTGAACACCATATATTTT.